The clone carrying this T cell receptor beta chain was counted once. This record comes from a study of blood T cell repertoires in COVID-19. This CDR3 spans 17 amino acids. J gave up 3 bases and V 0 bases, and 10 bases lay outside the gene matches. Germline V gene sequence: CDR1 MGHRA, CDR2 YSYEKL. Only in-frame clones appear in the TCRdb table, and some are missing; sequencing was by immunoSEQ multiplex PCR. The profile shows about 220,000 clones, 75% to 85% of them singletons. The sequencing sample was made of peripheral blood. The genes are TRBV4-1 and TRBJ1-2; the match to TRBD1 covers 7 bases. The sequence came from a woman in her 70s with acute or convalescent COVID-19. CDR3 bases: TGCGCCAGCAGCCAAGATCGAGGGGGCGCAAATGACTATGGCTACACCTTC. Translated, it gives CASSQDRGGANDYGYTF.